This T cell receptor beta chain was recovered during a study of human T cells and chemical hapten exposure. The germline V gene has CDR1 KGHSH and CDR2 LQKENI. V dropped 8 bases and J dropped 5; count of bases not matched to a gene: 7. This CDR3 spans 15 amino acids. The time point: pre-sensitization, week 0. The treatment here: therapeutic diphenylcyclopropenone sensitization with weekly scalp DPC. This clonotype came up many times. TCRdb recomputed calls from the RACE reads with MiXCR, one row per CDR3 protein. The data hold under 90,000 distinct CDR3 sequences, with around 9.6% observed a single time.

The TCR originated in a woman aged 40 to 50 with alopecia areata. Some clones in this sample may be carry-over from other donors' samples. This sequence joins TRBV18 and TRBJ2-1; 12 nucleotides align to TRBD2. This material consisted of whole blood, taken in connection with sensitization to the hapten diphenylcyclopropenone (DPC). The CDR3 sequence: CASTTSGGLDNEQFF. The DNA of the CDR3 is TGTGCCAGCACAACTAGCGGGGGGCTAGACAATGAGCAGTTCTTC.